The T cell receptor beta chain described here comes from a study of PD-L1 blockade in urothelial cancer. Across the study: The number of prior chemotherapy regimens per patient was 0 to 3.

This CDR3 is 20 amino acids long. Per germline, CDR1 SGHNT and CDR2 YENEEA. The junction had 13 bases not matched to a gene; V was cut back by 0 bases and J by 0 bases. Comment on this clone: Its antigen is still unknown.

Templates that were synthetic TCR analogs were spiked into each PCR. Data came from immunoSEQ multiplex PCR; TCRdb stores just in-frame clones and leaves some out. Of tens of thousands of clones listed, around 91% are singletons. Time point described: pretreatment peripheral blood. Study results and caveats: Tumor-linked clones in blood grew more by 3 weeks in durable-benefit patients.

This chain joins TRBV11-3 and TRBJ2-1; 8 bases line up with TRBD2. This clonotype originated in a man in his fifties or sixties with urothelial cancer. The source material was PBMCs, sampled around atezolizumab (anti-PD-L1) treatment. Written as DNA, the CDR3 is TGTGCCAGCAGCTTAGATCAGGGAGGTTTCGGGGGGGGCTCCTACAATGAGCAGTTCTTC. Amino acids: CASSLDQGGFGGGSYNEQFF. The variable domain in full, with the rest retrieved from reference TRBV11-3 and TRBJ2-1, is EAGVVQSPRYKIIEKKQPVAFWCNPISGHNTLYWYLQNLGQGPELLIRYENEEAVDDSQLPKDRFSAERLKGVDSTLKIQPAELGDSAVYLCASSLDQGGFGGGSYNEQFFGPGTRLTVL.